These T cell receptor beta chains were read from a single sample in a study of tumor T cells in aggressive B-cell lymphoma. Only in-frame clones appear in the TCRdb table, and some are missing; sequencing was by immunoSEQ multiplex PCR. The repertoire holds several thousand clones, with roughly 87% as singletons. Sequenced input: tumor tissue. These receptors were collected from an adult with diffuse large B cell lymphoma. Both conserved end residues are part of each CDR3. A D gene is named only where the DNA matches it firmly. Size values are once, few and many counts, or a class for expanded clones, and some rows have none.

cdr3_aa cdr3_nt v_call d_call clone_size j_call
CATRGAGGYEQYF TGTGCCACCAGAGGAGCGGGGGGCTACGAGCAGTACTTC TRBV15 TRBD2 few TRBJ2-7
CASSLAAAGYGYTF TGCGCCAGCAGCTTGGCCGCCGCCGGGTATGGCTACACCTTC TRBV5-1 NA NA TRBJ1-2
CATQTSESTDTQYF TGTGCCACGCAGACTAGCGAGAGCACAGATACGCAGTATTTT TRBV7-9 TRBD2 NA TRBJ2-3
CASRGQGYGYTF TGTGCCAGCAGGGGACAGGGCTATGGCTACACCTTC TRBV28 TRBD1 NA TRBJ1-2
CASSQTSGPQISQYF TGTGCCAGTAGTCAGACTAGCGGTCCACAGATATCGCAGTATTTT TRBV19 TRBD2 NA TRBJ2-3
CASRGQTYEQYF TGTGCCAGCAGGGGACAGACCTACGAGCAGTACTTC TRBV28 TRBD1 NA TRBJ2-7
CASSLIRGTGVGEKLFF TGTGCCAGCAGTCTTATCAGGGGGACAGGGGTTGGTGAAAAACTGTTTTTT TRBV6-4 TRBD1 NA TRBJ1-4
CASSLVLTGELFF TGTGCCAGCAGCTTAGTATTAACCGGGGAGCTGTTTTTT TRBV7-2 NA NA TRBJ2-2
CSVAGSAGRTGELFF TGCAGCGTTGCAGGTTCAGCAGGGAGGACCGGGGAGCTGTTTTTT TRBV29-1 NA NA TRBJ2-2
CASSVRPAGGTDTQYF TGTGCCAGCAGCGTAAGGCCAGCGGGGGGCACAGATACGCAGTATTTT TRBV7-2 TRBD2 NA TRBJ2-3
CASRAGLSRNTIYF TGTGCCAGCAGGGCAGGGTTATCGAGAAACACCATATATTTT TRBV28 NA NA TRBJ1-3
CASSRTGGNQPQHF TGTGCCAGCTCGCGGACAGGGGGCAATCAGCCCCAGCATTTT TRBV18 TRBD1 few TRBJ1-5
CATSRTSGSLRETQYF TGTGCCACCAGCAGGACTAGCGGGAGTTTGAGGGAGACCCAGTACTTC TRBV15 TRBD2 NA TRBJ2-5
CASSQEWRLAATDTQYF TGTGCCAGCAGCCAAGAGTGGAGACTAGCGGCAACAGATACGCAGTATTTT TRBV4-2 TRBD2 NA TRBJ2-3
CASSLDGSNQPQHF TGTGCCAGCAGCTTAGATGGCAGTAATCAGCCCCAGCATTTT TRBV11-2 NA NA TRBJ1-5
CASSSAGGYNEQFF TGCGCCAGCAGTTCAGCGGGGGGGTACAATGAGCAGTTCTTC TRBV5-1 TRBD2 NA TRBJ2-1
CATADRTKFLYQETQYF TGTGCCACCGCGGACAGGACAAAGTTCCTGTACCAAGAGACCCAGTACTTC TRBV19 TRBD1 NA TRBJ2-5
CASSSGQTYEQYF TGTGCCAGCAGCTCGGGACAAACCTACGAGCAGTACTTC TRBV7-2 NA NA TRBJ2-7
CASSNQDYEQYF TGTGCCAGTAGTAACCAGGACTACGAGCAGTACTTC TRBV19 NA NA TRBJ2-7
CAISESRGVRNYGYTF TGTGCCATCAGTGAGTCCCGGGGTGTACGGAACTATGGCTACACCTTC TRBV10-3 NA NA TRBJ1-2
CAWSVDTSDIQYF TGTGCCTGGAGTGTAGACACCTCTGACATTCAGTACTTC TRBV30 NA NA TRBJ2-4
CASQTSGSHNEQFF TGTGCCAGCCAGACTAGCGGGAGCCACAATGAGCAGTTCTTC TRBV6-1 TRBD2 NA TRBJ2-1
CASRWDRETEAFF TGCGCCAGCAGGTGGGACAGGGAAACTGAAGCTTTCTTT TRBV5-1 TRBD1 NA TRBJ1-1
CASSEAGYNEQFF TGTGCCAGCAGTGAGGCGGGGTACAATGAGCAGTTCTTC TRBV6-1 NA NA TRBJ2-1
CASRRASSGNTIYF TGTGCCAGCAGGCGGGCGAGCTCTGGAAACACCATATATTTT TRBV28 NA NA TRBJ1-3
CASSFPTGVPEAFF TGTGCCAGCAGCTTCCCGACGGGAGTCCCCGAAGCTTTCTTT TRBV5-4 NA NA TRBJ1-1
CASSPRMNTEAFF TGCGCCAGCAGCCCTAGAATGAACACTGAAGCTTTCTTT TRBV5-1 NA NA TRBJ1-1
CASSLDSIYEQYF TGCGCCAGCAGCTTGGATTCAATCTACGAGCAGTACTTC TRBV5-1 NA NA TRBJ2-7
CASSWRVNTEAFF TGTGCCAGCAGCTGGCGGGTGAACACTGAAGCTTTCTTT TRBV5-6 NA NA TRBJ1-1
CASSDFLTSNTGELFF TGTGCCAGCAGTGATTTTCTCACTTCGAACACCGGGGAGCTGTTTTTT TRBV25-1 NA NA TRBJ2-2
CASSHQGKPTDTQYF TGCGCCAGCAGCCACCAGGGTAAACCCACAGATACGCAGTATTTT TRBV4-1 NA few TRBJ2-3
CASSLGTSQNTGELFF TGTGCCAGCAGCTTGGGTACTAGCCAGAACACCGGGGAGCTGTTTTTT TRBV5-5 NA NA TRBJ2-2
CASSASSGRINEQFF TGTGCCAGCAGTGCCTCTAGCGGGAGGATCAATGAGCAGTTCTTC TRBV25-1 TRBD2 NA TRBJ2-1
CASIRQGLGTDTQYF TGTGCCAGCATTCGACAGGGATTGGGCACAGATACGCAGTATTTT TRBV7-9 TRBD1 NA TRBJ2-3
CASSRLGRGYEQYF TGTGCCAGCAGCCGTTTGGGCAGGGGGTACGAGCAGTACTTC TRBV7-8 TRBD1 NA TRBJ2-7
CASSEAGWGETEAFF TGTGCCAGCAGTGAAGCGGGTTGGGGGGAAACTGAAGCTTTCTTT TRBV6-1 NA NA TRBJ1-1
CASNPGVLEQYF TGTGCCAGCAACCCGGGGGTCCTCGAGCAGTACTTC TRBV2 NA NA TRBJ2-7
CASSRDRGNTEAFF TGTGCCAGCAGCAGGGACAGGGGGAACACTGAAGCTTTCTTT TRBV7-9 TRBD1 few TRBJ1-1
CASSPLSYEQYF TGTGCCAGCTCACCACTATCCTACGAGCAGTACTTC TRBV18 NA NA TRBJ2-7